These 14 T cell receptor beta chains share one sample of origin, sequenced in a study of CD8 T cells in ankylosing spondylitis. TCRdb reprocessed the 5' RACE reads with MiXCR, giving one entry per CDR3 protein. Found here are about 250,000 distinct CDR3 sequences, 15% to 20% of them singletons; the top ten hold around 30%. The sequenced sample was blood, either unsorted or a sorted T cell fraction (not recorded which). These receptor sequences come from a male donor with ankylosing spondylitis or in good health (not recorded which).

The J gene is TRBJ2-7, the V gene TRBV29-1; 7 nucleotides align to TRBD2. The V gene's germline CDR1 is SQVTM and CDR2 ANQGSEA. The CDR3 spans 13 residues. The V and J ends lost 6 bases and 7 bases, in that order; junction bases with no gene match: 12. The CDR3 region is CSVPLADTSEQYF. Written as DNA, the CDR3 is TGCAGCGTACCCCTAGCGGATACGTCTGAGCAGTACTTC.

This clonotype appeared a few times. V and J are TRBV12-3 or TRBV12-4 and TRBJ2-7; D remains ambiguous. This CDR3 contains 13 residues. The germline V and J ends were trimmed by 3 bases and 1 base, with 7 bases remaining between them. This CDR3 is CASSFPNSYEQYF. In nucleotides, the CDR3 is TGTGCCAGCAGTTTCCCGAATTCCTACGAGCAGTACTTC.

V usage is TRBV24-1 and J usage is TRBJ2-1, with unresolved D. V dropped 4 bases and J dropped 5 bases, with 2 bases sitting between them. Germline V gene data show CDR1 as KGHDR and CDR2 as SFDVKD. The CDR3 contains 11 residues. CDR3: CATSEDNEQFF. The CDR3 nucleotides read TGTGCCACCAGTGAGGACAATGAGCAGTTCTTC.

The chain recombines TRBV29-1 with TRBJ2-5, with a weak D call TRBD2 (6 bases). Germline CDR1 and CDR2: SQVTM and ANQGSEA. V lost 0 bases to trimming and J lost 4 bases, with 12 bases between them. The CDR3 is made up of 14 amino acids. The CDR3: CSVEDQLAGETQYF. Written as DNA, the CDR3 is TGCAGCGTTGAAGACCAACTAGCCGGAGAGACCCAGTACTTC.

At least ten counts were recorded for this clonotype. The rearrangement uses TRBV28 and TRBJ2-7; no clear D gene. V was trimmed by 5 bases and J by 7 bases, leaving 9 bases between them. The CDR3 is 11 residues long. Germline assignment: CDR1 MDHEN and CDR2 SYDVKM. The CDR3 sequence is CASSKRREQYF. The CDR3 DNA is TGTGCCAGCAGTAAGAGAAGGGAGCAGTACTTC. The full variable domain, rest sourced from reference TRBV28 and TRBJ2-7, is DVKVTQSSRYLVKRTGEKVFLECVQDMDHENMFWYRQDPGLGLRLIYFSYDVKMKEKGDIPEGYSVSREKKERFSLILESASTNQTSMYLCASSKRREQYFGPGTRLTVT.

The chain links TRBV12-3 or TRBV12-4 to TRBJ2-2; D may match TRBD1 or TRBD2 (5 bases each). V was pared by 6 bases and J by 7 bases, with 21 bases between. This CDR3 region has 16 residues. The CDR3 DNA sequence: TGTGCCAGCAGAACACCGGGACCGACAAGTGGCGGGGAGCTGTTTTTT. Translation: CASRTPGPTSGGELFF.

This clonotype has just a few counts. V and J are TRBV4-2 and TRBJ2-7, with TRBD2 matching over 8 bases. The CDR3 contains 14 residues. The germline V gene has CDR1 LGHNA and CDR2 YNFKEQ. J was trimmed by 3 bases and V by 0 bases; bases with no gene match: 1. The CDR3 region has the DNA TGTGCCAGCAGCCAAGATGGGACTAGCTACGAGCAGTACTTC. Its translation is CASSQDGTSYEQYF.

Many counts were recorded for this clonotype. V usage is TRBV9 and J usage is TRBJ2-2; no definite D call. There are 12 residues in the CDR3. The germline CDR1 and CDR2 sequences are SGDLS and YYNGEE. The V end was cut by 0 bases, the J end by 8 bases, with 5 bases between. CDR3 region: CASSVGGGELFF. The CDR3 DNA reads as TGTGCCAGCAGCGTAGGAGGAGGGGAGCTGTTTTTT.

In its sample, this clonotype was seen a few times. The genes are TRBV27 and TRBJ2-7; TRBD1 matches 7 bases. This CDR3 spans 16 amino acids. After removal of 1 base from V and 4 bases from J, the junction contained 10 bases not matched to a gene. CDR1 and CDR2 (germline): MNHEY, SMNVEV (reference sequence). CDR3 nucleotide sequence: TGTGCCAGCAGTTTATGGCTGGGACAGTCAAAATACGAGCAGTACTTC. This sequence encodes CASSLWLGQSKYEQYF.

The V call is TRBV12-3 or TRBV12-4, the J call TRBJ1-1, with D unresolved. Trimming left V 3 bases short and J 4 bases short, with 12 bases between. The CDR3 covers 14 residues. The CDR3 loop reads CASSFSGSGTEAFF. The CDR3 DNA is TGTGCCAGCAGTTTCTCGGGGTCGGGCACTGAAGCTTTCTTT.

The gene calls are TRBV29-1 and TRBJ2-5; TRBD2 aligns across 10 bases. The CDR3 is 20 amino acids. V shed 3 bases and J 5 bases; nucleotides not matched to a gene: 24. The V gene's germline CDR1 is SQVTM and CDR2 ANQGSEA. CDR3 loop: CSVDVGVGGLAGDPPETQYF. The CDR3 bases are TGCAGCGTTGATGTGGGGGTGGGGGGGCTAGCGGGAGACCCACCCGAGACCCAGTACTTC.

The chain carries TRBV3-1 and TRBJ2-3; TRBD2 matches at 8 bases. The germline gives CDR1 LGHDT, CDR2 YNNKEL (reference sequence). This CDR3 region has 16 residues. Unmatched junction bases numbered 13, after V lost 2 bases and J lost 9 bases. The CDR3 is CASSQSFGPERETQYF. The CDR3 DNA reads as TGTGCCAGCAGCCAATCGTTCGGGCCAGAGCGGGAGACGCAGTATTTT.

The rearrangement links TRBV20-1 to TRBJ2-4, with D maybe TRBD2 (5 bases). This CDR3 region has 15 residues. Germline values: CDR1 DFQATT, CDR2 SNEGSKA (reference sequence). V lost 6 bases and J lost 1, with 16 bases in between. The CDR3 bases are TGCAGTGCGAATGACGGACTCGCCGCCAAAAACATTCAGTACTTC. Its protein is CSANDGLAAKNIQYF.

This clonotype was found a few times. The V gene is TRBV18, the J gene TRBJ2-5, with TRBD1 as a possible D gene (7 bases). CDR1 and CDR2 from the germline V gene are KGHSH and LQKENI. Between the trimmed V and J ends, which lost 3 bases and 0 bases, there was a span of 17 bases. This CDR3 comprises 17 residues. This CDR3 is CASSPTGDSWYQETQYF. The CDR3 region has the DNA TGTGCCAGCTCACCCACAGGGGACTCTTGGTACCAAGAGACCCAGTACTTC. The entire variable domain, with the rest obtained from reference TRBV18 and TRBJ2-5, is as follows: NAGVMQNPRHLVRRRGQEARLRCSPMKGHSHVYWYRQLPEEGLKFMVYLQKENIIDESGMPKERFSAEFPKEGPSILRIQQVVRGDSAAYFCASSPTGDSWYQETQYFGPGTRLLVL.